This T cell receptor (beta chain) is drawn from a study of radiotherapy plus CTLA-4 blockade in lung cancer. The method was immunoSEQ multiplex PCR; TCRdb's version includes in-frame clones alone and lacks a portion of them. Of over 70,000 clones in the sample, approximately 84% were seen once. With regard to this clone: A junction end diverges from the germline sequence, so it may reflect a read error.

CDR3 length: 11 residues. The V gene's germline CDR1 is MDHEN and CDR2 SYDVKM. The study treated chemo-refractory metastatic non-small-cell lung cancer patients with focal radiation plus ipilimumab CTLA-4 blockade. The chain uses TRBV28 and TRBJ2-1; D unclear. The source was peripheral blood, collected from a patient treated with radiotherapy plus ipilimumab. The TCR sequence derives from a human donor with non-small cell lung cancer who had a partial response to radiotherapy plus ipilimumab. CDR3 DNA sequence: TGTGCCAGCAGTTCATCTCTTGAGGAGTTCTTC. Amino acid sequence: CASSSSLEEFF.